This section outlines one T cell receptor beta chain sequence together with its context. The target antigen is unknown. Trimming pared 5 bases from V and 2 bases from J, leaving 12 bases between. Germline CDR1 LNHNV, CDR2 YYDKDF (reference sequence). This CDR3 region has 15 residues. The sample comes from a study of beta chain features in type 1 diabetes. Whole-study findings and limits: Naive, central memory and regulatory TCRB repertoires appeared more similar among patients than healthy donors.

Since all of the isolated RNA was reverse transcribed, expressed TCRB transcripts were what got sequenced. TCRdb's table, derived via immunoSEQ multiplex PCR, lists solely in-frame clones and lacks some. This sample yields around 430,000 clones, of which about 29% are seen a single time; around 0.065% belongs to the top ten. The rearrangement links TRBV15 to TRBJ1-4, with D possibly being TRBD1 (6 bases). This receptor was taken from a man younger than 35 in good health. Specimen: naive CD4+ T cells from blood. Here the CDR3 reads CATSGGHSTNEKLFF. CDR3 in DNA: TGTGCCACCAGCGGGGGACACTCGACTAATGAAAAACTGTTTTTT. Looking up the rest from reference TRBV15 and TRBJ1-4 gives the full variable domain: DAMVIQNPRYQVTQFGKPVTLSCSQTLNHNVMYWYQQKSSQAPKLLFHYYDKDFNNEADTPDNFQSRRPNTSFCFLDIRSPGLGDTAMYLCATSGGHSTNEKLFFGSGTQLSVL.